The 9 T cell receptor beta chains below come from one sample, sequenced in a study of cytomegalovirus exposure and HLA in healthy donors. The protocol was immunoSEQ multiplex PCR, while the TCRdb copy is restricted to in-frame clones and leaves out a portion. The sample has some 56,000 clones, around 94% seen once. The sequencing sample was made of PBMCs. These receptors originate from a man aged 18 to 30 in good health and CMV-seronegative.

The chain has TRBV19 and TRBJ1-2, with D maybe TRBD1 (6 bases). This CDR3 spans 14 amino acids. Germline CDR1 reads LNHDA; CDR2 reads SQIVND (reference sequence). V was shortened by 3 bases and J by 6 bases, with 14 bases between the two germline ends. CDR3 region: CASSIYRDSHGYTF. The CDR3 region has the DNA TGTGCCAGTAGTATCTACAGGGATTCGCATGGCTACACCTTC.

The sample holds one count of this clone. The chain employs TRBV7-2 and TRBJ2-1; 13 bases line up with TRBD2. J lost 3 bases, V lost 5 bases, and 7 bases had no gene match. The CDR3 consists of 17 residues. The germline V gene has CDR1 SGHTA and CDR2 FQGNSA. CDR3 bases: TGTGCCAGCAGCCTCTCACTAGCGGGAGGGATCTACAATGAGCAGTTCTTC. Protein product: CASSLSLAGGIYNEQFF.

This clone was picked up one time. The genes are TRBV7-6 and TRBJ2-2; no definite D call. The V end lost 6 bases, the J end lost 4 bases, and 9 bases lay between the germline ends. CDR3 size: 13 residues. CDR1 and CDR2 (germline): SGHVS, FNYEAQ. As DNA, the CDR3 is TGTGCCAGCAGTTTCGAAGCCACCGGGGAGCTGTTTTTT. This encodes CASSFEATGELFF.

CDR3: CASSIEVSSYEQYF. The CDR3 bases are TGTGCCAGTTCAATTGAGGTGAGCTCCTACGAGCAGTACTTC. J is TRBJ2-7 and V is TRBV2, with D uncertain. CDR3 length: 14 amino acids. The V and J ends lost 9 bases and 0 bases respectively, with 15 bases between them. CDR1 is SNHLY and CDR2 is FYNNEI in the germline V gene.

The V call is TRBV2, the J call TRBJ2-7; 7 positions match TRBD2. The germline gives CDR1 SNHLY, CDR2 FYNNEI. The CDR3 covers 15 residues. J lost 1 base, V lost 6 bases, and 9 bases had no gene match. CDR3 residues: CASSLLGGGSYEQYF. The CDR3, as DNA: TGTGCCAGCAGCCTCTTGGGCGGGGGATCCTACGAGCAGTACTTC.

The genes are TRBV5-1 and TRBJ2-5, with 11 bases matching TRBD2. Germline V gives CDR1 SGHRS, CDR2 YFSETQ. V lost 5 bases and J lost 4; bases outside the gene matches: 10. There are 16 residues in the CDR3. The DNA of the CDR3 is TGCGCCAGCAGTCCATTAGCGGGAGGGCCTGGAGAGACCCAGTACTTC. This translates into CASSPLAGGPGETQYF.

V gene TRBV5-1 combines with J gene TRBJ2-7, with no clear D. The CDR3 has 14 residues. The V and J ends lost 3 bases and 7 bases respectively, with 17 bases between them. Germline V gives CDR1 SGHRS, CDR2 YFSETQ. CDR3 in amino acids: CASSSSTTVGEQYF. In nucleotides, the CDR3 is TGCGCCAGCAGCTCATCCACGACTGTCGGGGAGCAGTACTTC.

The J gene is TRBJ2-3, the V gene TRBV29-1; the match to TRBD1 covers 9 bases. The CDR3 runs 15 residues. Germline trimming cut 1 base from V and 4 bases from J; bases unmatched to any gene: 6. Germline CDR1 SQVTM, CDR2 ANQGSEA. Written as DNA, the CDR3 is TGCAGCGTTGAAGCGGACAGGGGAGGGTCAGATACGCAGTATTTT. This translates into CSVEADRGGSDTQYF.

The J gene is TRBJ2-7, the V gene TRBV5-6; the D gene is possibly TRBD2 (6 bases). This CDR3 region has 14 residues. Germline CDR1 is SGHDT and CDR2 is YYEEEE. Trimming cost V 4 bases and J 4 bases, with 15 bases left between them. The CDR3: CASSAGTGAYEQYF. DNA of the CDR3: TGTGCCAGCAGCGCAGGGACTGGGGCTTACGAGCAGTACTTC.